This record concerns one TCR beta chain sequence. Its antigen is currently unknown. The CDR3 extends over 15 amino acids. Per germline, CDR1 SGHVS and CDR2 FQNEAQ. Trimming cost V 6 bases and J 3 bases; bases outside gene matches: 7. Time point given: blood 2 weeks post-SBRT. Noted treatment: 15 Gy SBRT to primary tumor, nephrectomy 4 weeks later. Blood was sampled at baseline, 2 weeks and 4 weeks after SBRT. The patient's renal cell carcinoma had clear cell pathology. Here immunoSEQ multiplex PCR was the method, and the copy in TCRdb shows in-frame clones only, minus some. The top ten hold 13% of the sample, which has about 150,000 clones, approximately 90% seen once. The record originates from a study of radiation and T cells in renal cell carcinoma. Overall study results and limits: Top tumor clonotypes rose in blood 2 weeks post-radiation, then contracted. No pretreatment tumor biopsies were available for baseline clonotypes.

V and J are TRBV7-8 and TRBJ2-1; TRBD1 matches at 8 bases. The receptor was derived from a woman aged 45-60 years with renal cell carcinoma. Source: blood, taken from a patient whose treatment included radiotherapy and nephrectomy. The CDR3 loop reads CASSPTGGGYNEQFF. The CDR3 nucleotides read TGTGCCAGCAGTCCCACAGGGGGTGGCTACAATGAGCAGTTCTTC.